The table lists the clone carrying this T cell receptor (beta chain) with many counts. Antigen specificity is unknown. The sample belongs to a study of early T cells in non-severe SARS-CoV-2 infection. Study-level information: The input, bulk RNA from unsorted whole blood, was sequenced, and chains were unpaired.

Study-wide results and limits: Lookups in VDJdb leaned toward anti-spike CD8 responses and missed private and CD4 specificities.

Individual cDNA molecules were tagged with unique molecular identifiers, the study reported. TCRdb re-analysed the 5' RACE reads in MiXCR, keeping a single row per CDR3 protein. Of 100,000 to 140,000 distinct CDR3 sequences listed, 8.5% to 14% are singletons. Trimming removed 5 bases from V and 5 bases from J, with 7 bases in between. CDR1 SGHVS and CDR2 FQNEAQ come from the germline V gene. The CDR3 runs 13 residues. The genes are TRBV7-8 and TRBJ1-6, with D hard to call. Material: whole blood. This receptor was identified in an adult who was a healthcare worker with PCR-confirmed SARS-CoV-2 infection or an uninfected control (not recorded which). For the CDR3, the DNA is TGTGCCAGCAGCCGAGATAATAATTCACCCCTCCACTTT. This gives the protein CASSRDNNSPLHF.